Shown below are 20 T cell receptor beta chains from a single sample sequenced in a study of T cell responses to AZD1222 COVID-19 vaccine. Assay: immunoSEQ multiplex PCR; the TCRdb copy retains only in-frame clones and omits some. This sample yields 110,000 to 150,000 clones, of which around 90% are seen a single time; less than 2.5% belongs to the top ten. This material consisted of peripheral blood, taken 28 days after the second AZD1222 dose. These receptors came from an adult who received the AZD1222 COVID-19 vaccine.

This clone was picked up one time. The chain carries TRBV2 and TRBJ2-7; D is unclear. CDR1 is SNHLY and CDR2 is FYNNEI in the germline V gene. This CDR3 is built from 11 residues. Deletions cut 4 bases from V and 5 bases from J, with 6 bases between. As DNA, the CDR3 is TGTGCCAGCAGTGTAGGGAACGAGCAGTACTTC. Translating it yields CASSVGNEQYF.

This rearrangement joins TRBV3-1 (or the pseudogene TRBV3-2) to TRBJ1-5; no definite D call. Trimming stripped 1 base from V and 0 bases from J, with 7 bases between. The V gene's germline CDR1 is LGHDT and CDR2 YNNKEL (reference sequence). The CDR3 sequence is 15 residues long. The CDR3 bases are TGTGCCAGCAGCCAAGGGTTTCATAGCAATCAGCCCCAGCATTTT. Amino acid sequence: CASSQGFHSNQPQHF.

V is TRBV7-9 and J is TRBJ1-2; weak D call: TRBD1 (5 bases). The CDR3 runs to 13 residues. V lost 5 bases and J lost 2, with 9 bases in between. Germline V lookup: CDR1 SEHNR, CDR2 FQNEAQ (reference sequence). The CDR3 sequence is CASSPGPNYGYTF. In DNA form, the CDR3 reads TGTGCCAGCAGCCCGGGACCGAACTATGGCTACACCTTC.

The chain recombines TRBV5-6 with TRBJ2-7; tentative D call: TRBD1 (6 bases). Trimming stripped 1 base from V and 4 bases from J, with 12 bases between. The CDR3 sequence is 14 residues long. Germline-derived CDR1 and CDR2 are SGHDT and YYEEEE. CDR3 region: CASSLRGRGYEQYF. The CDR3, as DNA: TGTGCCAGCAGCTTGAGGGGGAGAGGTTACGAGCAGTACTTC.

The chain is built from TRBV7-2 and TRBJ2-5; no firm D call. Trimming pared 5 bases from V and 2 bases from J, leaving 12 bases between. The CDR3 is 14 residues long. The germline V gene has CDR1 SGHTA and CDR2 FQGNSA. The CDR3 is CASSPTETQETQYF. The DNA of the CDR3 is TGTGCCAGCAGCCCGACTGAGACTCAAGAGACCCAGTACTTC.

The chain has TRBV4-2 and TRBJ1-6; tentative D call: TRBD1 (5 bases). Deletions cut 0 bases from V and 5 bases from J, with 11 bases between. Germline V gene sequence: CDR1 LGHNA, CDR2 YNFKEQ. The CDR3 length is 16 residues. CDR3 residues: CASSQDTGANNSPLHF. CDR3 in DNA: TGTGCCAGCAGCCAAGATACCGGGGCCAATAATTCACCCCTCCACTTT.

The chain links TRBV25-1 to TRBJ1-5; TRBD1 aligns across 10 bases. The germline gives CDR1 MGHDK, CDR2 SYGVNS. V was pared by 9 bases and J by 6 bases, with 8 bases of the junction left unmatched. There are 14 residues in the CDR3. CDR3 in DNA: TGTGCCAGTCGCGGGACAGGGGATGGTCAGCCCCAGCATTTT. Translating it yields CASRGTGDGQPQHF.

This chain uses TRBV11-3 with TRBJ2-3; D is perhaps TRBD1 or TRBD2 (5 bases each). Germline V gene sequence: CDR1 SGHNT, CDR2 YENEEA. The CDR3 runs to 17 residues. V was shortened by 6 bases and J by 1 base, with 20 bases between the two germline ends. The CDR3 DNA reads as TGTGCCAGCAGTTTCCGGACGGGACCATACGGCACAGATACGCAGTATTTT. This translates into CASSFRTGPYGTDTQYF.

This clone was found once. V usage is TRBV9 and J usage is TRBJ2-5; 15 nucleotides align to TRBD2. Per the germline V gene, CDR1 is SGDLS and CDR2 is YYNGEE. The CDR3 has 17 residues. V shed 3 bases, J shed 5 bases, and the junction held 8 bases outside the gene matches. Here the CDR3 reads CASSAESGTSGGETQYF. The CDR3 DNA is TGTGCCAGCAGCGCTGAGTCCGGGACTAGCGGGGGGGAGACCCAGTACTTC.

The sample holds one count of this clone. The rearrangement joins TRBV3-1 (or the pseudogene TRBV3-2) to TRBJ2-7; 7 bases map to TRBD1. The CDR3 contains 14 residues. The germline V gene encodes CDR1 LGHDT and CDR2 YNNKEL (reference sequence). Trimming took 4 bases from V and 0 from J; bases not matched to a gene: 3. Here the CDR3 DNA reads TGTGCCAGCAGCCGGGACAGAAGCTCCTACGAGCAGTACTTC. Translating gives CASSRDRSSYEQYF.

This clone was picked up one time. The rearrangement uses TRBV12-3 or TRBV12-4 and TRBJ2-7, with TRBD1 as a possible D gene (6 bases). V lost 5 bases, J lost 1 base, and 9 bases lay in between. This CDR3 contains 13 residues. CDR3 DNA: TGTGCCAGCAGTCCAGGGGATTCCTACGAGCAGTACTTC. Protein product: CASSPGDSYEQYF.

The chain employs TRBV5-1 and TRBJ1-3; D uncertain. The germline V gene has CDR1 SGHRS and CDR2 YFSETQ. V was shortened by 0 bases and J by 1 base, with 8 bases between the two germline ends. The CDR3 covers 15 residues. CDR3: CASSLAYGSGNTIYF. The CDR3 DNA reads as TGCGCCAGCAGCTTGGCGTACGGATCTGGAAACACCATATATTTT.

This sequence joins TRBV5-1 and TRBJ2-7, with D maybe TRBD1 (6 bases). The germline V gene encodes CDR1 SGHRS and CDR2 YFSETQ. V lost 4 bases to trimming and J lost 5 bases, with 16 bases between them. This CDR3 comprises 14 residues. CDR3: CASSPELTGNEQYF. The CDR3 bases are TGCGCCAGCAGCCCGGAACTAACAGGGAACGAGCAGTACTTC.

The chain joins TRBV25-1 to TRBJ2-3, with 7 bases lining up with TRBD2. CDR1 and CDR2 from the germline V gene are MGHDK and SYGVNS. With V trimmed by 4 bases and J by 5 bases, 6 bases remained unmatched. The CDR3 consists of 14 residues. The CDR3 nucleotides read TGTGCCAGCAGTGGAGGACTAGAGGGAGATACGCAGTATTTT. This gives the protein CASSGGLEGDTQYF. Looking up the rest from reference TRBV25-1 and TRBJ2-3 gives the full variable domain: EADIYQTPRYLVIGTGKKITLECSQTMGHDKMYWYQQDPGMELHLIHYSYGVNSTEKGDLSSESTVSRIRTEHFPLTLESARPSHTSQYLCASSGGLEGDTQYFGPGTRLTVL.

This chain links TRBV5-4 with TRBJ2-5, with 10 bases identical to TRBD2. CDR1 and CDR2 from the germline V gene are SGHNT and YYREEE (reference sequence). V shed 0 bases, J shed 3 bases, and the junction held 11 bases outside the gene matches. This CDR3 region has 18 residues. The CDR3 coding sequence is TGTGCCAGCAGCTTGGGCTCGCTACTAGCGGGGCCTAAAGAGACCCAGTACTTC. Residues: CASSLGSLLAGPKETQYF. The full variable domain, in which reference TRBV5-4 and TRBJ2-5 provide the parts outside the CDR3, is ETGVTQSPTHLIKTRGQQVTLRCSSQSGHNTVSWYQQALGQGPQFIFQYYREEENGRGNFPPRFSGLQFPNYSSELNVNALELDDSALYLCASSLGSLLAGPKETQYFGPGTRLLVL.

The chain employs TRBV5-6 and TRBJ2-3; TRBD1 matches at 7 bases. CDR1 and CDR2 from the germline V gene are SGHDT and YYEEEE. V lost 5 bases to trimming and J lost 2 bases; unmatched junction nucleotides: 8. CDR3 length: 15 residues. In nucleotides, the CDR3 is TGTGCCAGCAGACCCCTGGGACAGCTCACAGATACGCAGTATTTT. It yields the protein CASRPLGQLTDTQYF.

The rearrangement joins TRBV2 to TRBJ1-3, with TRBD1 matching over 8 bases. This CDR3 is 16 amino acids long. V was clipped by 5 bases and J by 4 bases; unmatched bases: 10. Per the germline V gene, CDR1 is SNHLY and CDR2 is FYNNEI. The CDR3 DNA reads TGTGCCAGCAGTCTTAGAGACAGGGGTAAAGGAAACACCATATATTTT. As protein: CASSLRDRGKGNTIYF.

The chain uses TRBV3-1 (or the pseudogene TRBV3-2) and TRBJ1-1; 8 bases align to TRBD1. Trimming took 1 base from V and 5 from J; bases not matched to a gene: 6. The CDR3 extends over 15 amino acids. Germline V gene data show CDR1 as LGHDT and CDR2 as YNNKEL (reference sequence). The CDR3 nucleotides read TGTGCCAGCAGCCAAGCGCCAGGGGGCCAGACTGAAGCTTTCTTT. This codes for CASSQAPGGQTEAFF.

This rearrangement joins TRBV7-3 to TRBJ2-6, with TRBD1 as a possible D gene (5 bases). Trimming shortened V by 2 bases and J by 0 bases, and 14 bases separated the two germline ends. The CDR3 extends over 18 amino acids. Germline CDR1 reads SGHTA; CDR2 reads FQGTGA. CDR3 amino acids: CASSLLGRALSGANVLTF. The CDR3 DNA sequence: TGTGCCAGCAGCTTACTCGGCAGGGCCCTCTCTGGGGCCAACGTCCTGACTTTC.

CDR3 nucleotide sequence: TGTGCTATCAGGGCCGCTAATGAAAAACTGTTTTTT. Translation gives CAIRAANEKLFF. The J gene is TRBJ1-4, the V gene TRBV7-9; D is possibly TRBD1 (5 bases). Germline loops: CDR1 SEHNR, CDR2 FQNEAQ (reference sequence). This CDR3 comprises 12 residues. Using reference TRBV7-9 and TRBJ1-4 for the parts outside the CDR3, the full variable domain is DTGVSQNPRHKITKRGQNVTFRCDPISEHNRLYWYRQTLGQGPEFLTYFQNEAQLEKSRLLSDRFSAERPKGSFSTLEIQRTEQGDSAMYLCAIRAANEKLFFGSGTQLSVL.